These T cell receptor beta chains were read from a single sample in a study of cytomegalovirus exposure and HLA in healthy donors. Measured with immunoSEQ multiplex PCR; TCRdb has only the in-frame clones, and not every one. The sample holds roughly 100,000 clones, just under 75% seen once. Sequencing was done on a sample of PBMCs. Every receptor here comes from a man aged 50-59 years in good health and CMV-seropositive. Each CDR3 is given with its conserved first and last residue. D genes are given only for firm matches. The size of a clone is reported for some rows only, either as once, few or many, or as a class for expanded clones.

j_call v_call d_call clone_size cdr3_length cdr3_aa cdr3_nt
TRBJ1-5 TRBV19 - - 15 CASNRGTDRNQPQHF TGTGCCAGTAATAGGGGAACCGATAGAAATCAGCCCCAGCATTTT
TRBJ1-2 TRBV7-8 - - 13 CASSLDNIGGYTF TGTGCCAGCAGCTTAGATAACATCGGGGGCTACACCTTC
TRBJ2-7 TRBV7-5 - - 15 CARSSGTGGWYEQYF TGTGCCAGAAGCTCCGGGACAGGGGGCTGGTACGAGCAGTACTTC
TRBJ2-2 TRBV5-1 - - 14 CASMGVLNTGELFF TGCGCCAGCATGGGAGTCTTAAACACCGGGGAGCTGTTTTTT
TRBJ1-4 TRBV20-1 - - 10 CSARIGKLFF TGCAGTGCTAGAATCGGAAAACTGTTTTTT
TRBJ2-5 TRBV29-1 TRBD2 - 13 CSVEVAGGETQYF TGCAGCGTTGAAGTCGCGGGGGGGGAGACCCAGTACTTC
TRBJ1-2 TRBV11-2 - once 13 CASSSGRNYGYTF TGTGCCAGCAGCAGTGGCAGAAATTATGGCTACACCTTC
TRBJ2-7 TRBV7-8 - few 16 CASSGIFSGFSYEQYF TGTGCCAGCAGCGGAATTTTTAGCGGTTTCTCCTACGAGCAGTACTTC
TRBJ1-2 TRBV25-1 TRBD1 - 16 CASSDPLQGANDGYTF TGTGCCAGCAGTGATCCCTTGCAGGGGGCCAACGATGGCTACACCTTC
TRBJ2-2 TRBV7-2 TRBD2 few 14 CASSLGAGTGELFF TGTGCCAGCAGCTTGGGAGCGGGGACCGGGGAGCTGTTTTTT
TRBJ1-1 TRBV6-5 TRBD1 - 15 CASSYSQGAITEAFF TGTGCCAGCAGTTACTCGCAGGGGGCGATAACTGAAGCTTTCTTT
TRBJ1-2 TRBV19 - few 16 CASSIRPQGTRNGYTF TGTGCCAGTAGTATCCGCCCGCAGGGGACGCGCAATGGCTACACCTTC
TRBJ2-7 TRBV6-5 TRBD2 few 14 CASSYSDGGDEQYF TGTGCCAGCAGTTACTCGGACGGGGGGGACGAGCAGTACTTC
TRBJ1-2 TRBV9 - - 14 CASSVATEENGYTF TGTGCCAGCAGCGTAGCTACGGAGGAAAATGGCTACACCTTC
TRBJ2-1 TRBV9 TRBD1 - 15 CASSGTGGVANEQFF TGTGCCAGCAGCGGAACAGGGGGAGTTGCCAATGAGCAGTTCTTC
TRBJ2-7 TRBV30 - - 13 CAWSLSGIYEQYF TGTGCCTGGAGTTTATCAGGAATCTACGAGCAGTACTTC
TRBJ1-4 TRBV15 - - 15 CATSREGGWNEKLFF TGTGCCACCAGCAGAGAGGGAGGGTGGAATGAAAAACTGTTTTTT
TRBJ1-4 TRBV6-6 TRBD1 - 14 CASSRDRGYEKLFF TGTGCCAGCAGTCGGGACAGGGGATATGAAAAACTGTTTTTT
TRBJ1-1 TRBV20-1 - - 11 CSASGGTEAFF TGCAGTGCTAGTGGGGGGACTGAAGCTTTCTTT